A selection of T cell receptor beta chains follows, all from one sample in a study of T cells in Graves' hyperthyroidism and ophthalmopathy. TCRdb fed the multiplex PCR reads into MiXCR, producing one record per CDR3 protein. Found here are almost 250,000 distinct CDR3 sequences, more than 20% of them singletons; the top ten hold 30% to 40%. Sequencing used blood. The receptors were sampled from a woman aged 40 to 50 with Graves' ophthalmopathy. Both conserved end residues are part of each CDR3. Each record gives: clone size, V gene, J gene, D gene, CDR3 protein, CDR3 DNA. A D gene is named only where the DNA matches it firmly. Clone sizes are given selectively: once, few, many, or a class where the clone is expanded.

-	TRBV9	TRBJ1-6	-	CASSVEGGGNSPLHF	TGTGCCAGCAGCGTAGAAGGGGGGGGGAATTCACCCCTCCACTTT
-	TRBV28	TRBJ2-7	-	CASSFNRGDRPYEQYF	TGTGCCAGCAGTTTTAACCGGGGGGACAGGCCCTACGAGCAGTACTTC
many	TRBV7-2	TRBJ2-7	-	CASTLAPPTYEQYF	TGTGCCAGCACCCTGGCCCCCCCGACCTACGAGCAGTACTTC
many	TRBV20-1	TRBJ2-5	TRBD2	CSAGKPGLAGGQFQETQYF	TGCAGTGCGGGGAAACCGGGACTAGCGGGAGGGCAATTTCAAGAGACCCAGTACTTC
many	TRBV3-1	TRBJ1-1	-	CASSNNGEAFF	TGTGCCAGCAGTAACAACGGTGAAGCTTTCTTT
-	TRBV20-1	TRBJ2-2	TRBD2	CSALGRTSGYTGELFF	TGCAGTGCCCTGGGCAGGACTAGCGGATACACCGGGGAGCTGTTTTTT
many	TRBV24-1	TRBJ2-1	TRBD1	CATSDRIRDRVRGYNEQFF	TGTGCCACCAGTGACCGTATCCGGGACAGGGTTAGGGGCTACAATGAGCAGTTCTTC
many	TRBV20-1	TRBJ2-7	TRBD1	CSGGTGGRDEQYF	TGCAGTGGCGGGACAGGAGGGCGCGACGAGCAGTACTTC
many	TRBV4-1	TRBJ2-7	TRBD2	CASSQDGTSGNHEQYF	TGCGCCAGCAGCCAAGATGGGACTAGCGGGAACCACGAGCAGTACTTC
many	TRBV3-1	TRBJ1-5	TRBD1	CASSPGTVGNQPQHF	TGTGCCAGCAGTCCCGGGACAGTGGGCAATCAGCCCCAGCATTTT
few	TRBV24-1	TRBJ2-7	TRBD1	CATSDPGQDPPMLYF	TGTGCCACCAGTGATCCCGGACAGGACCCCCCGATGCTTTACTTC
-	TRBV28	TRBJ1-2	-	CASRDGVAYGYTF	TGTGCCAGCAGAGACGGAGTAGCTTATGGCTACACCTTC
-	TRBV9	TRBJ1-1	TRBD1	CASSASGGGTEAFF	TGTGCCAGCAGCGCTTCAGGGGGTGGCACTGAAGCTTTCTTT
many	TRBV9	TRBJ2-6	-	CASSSRRGDGHSGANVLTF	TGTGCCAGCAGCTCCAGAAGGGGGGACGGACACTCTGGGGCCAACGTCCTGACTTTC
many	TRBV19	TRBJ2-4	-	CASIGSYSIQYF	TGTGCCAGTATCGGGAGTTATAGCATTCAGTACTTC
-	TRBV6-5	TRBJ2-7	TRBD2	CASNFLGGSSYEQYF	TGTGCCAGCAATTTCCTAGGCGGGAGCTCCTACGAGCAGTACTTC
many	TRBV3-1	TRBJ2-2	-	CATRVDTGELFF	TGTGCCACCCGGGTAGACACCGGGGAGCTGTTTTTT
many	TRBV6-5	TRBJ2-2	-	CASSYSRGVGELFF	TGTGCCAGCAGTTACTCACGGGGTGTCGGGGAGCTGTTTTTT
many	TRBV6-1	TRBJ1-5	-	CASRTSSNQPQHF	TGTGCCAGCCGGACCTCTAGCAATCAGCCCCAGCATTTT
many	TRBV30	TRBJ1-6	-	CAWSGQRASPLHF	TGTGCCTGGAGTGGACAACGGGCTTCACCCCTCCACTTT
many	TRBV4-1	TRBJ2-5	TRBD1	CASSHGQTGWETQYF	TGCGCCAGCAGCCATGGACAGACAGGGTGGGAGACCCAGTACTTC
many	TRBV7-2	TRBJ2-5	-	CASSLALSSPTAQYF	TGTGCCAGCAGCTTAGCGCTTAGTTCTCCCACGGCCCAGTACTTC
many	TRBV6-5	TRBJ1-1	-	CASSYQHTTIEAFF	TGTGCCAGCAGTTACCAACATACGACCATTGAAGCTTTCTTT
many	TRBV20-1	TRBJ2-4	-	CSATARATPPGPQLQGQNIQYF	TGCAGTGCTACCGCCCGGGCGACACCTCCGGGACCACAACTTCAAGGCCAAAACATTCAGTACTTC
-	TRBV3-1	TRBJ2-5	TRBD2	CASSQVFSGYQETQYF	TGTGCCAGCAGCCAAGTGTTTAGCGGGTACCAAGAGACCCAGTACTTC
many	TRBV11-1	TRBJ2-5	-	CASSPASTPGETQYF	TGTGCCAGCAGCCCTGCGTCCACACCGGGGGAGACCCAGTACTTC
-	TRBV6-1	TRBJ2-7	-	CASSRGYSGYEQYF	TGTGCCAGCAGTCGCGGCTATTCGGGCTACGAGCAGTACTTC
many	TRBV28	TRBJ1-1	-	CASTSNTEAFF	TGTGCCAGCACCTCGAACACTGAAGCTTTCTTT
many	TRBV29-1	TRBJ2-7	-	CSVEGGVGRMGEQYF	TGCAGCGTTGAAGGGGGGGTAGGGCGAATGGGCGAGCAGTACTTC
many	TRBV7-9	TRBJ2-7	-	CASSPAGVYEQYF	TGTGCCAGCAGCCCCGCAGGAGTCTACGAGCAGTACTTC
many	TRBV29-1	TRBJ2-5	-	CSVALGQETQYF	TGCAGCGTCGCGCTGGGGCAAGAGACCCAGTACTTC
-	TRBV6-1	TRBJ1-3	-	CASRVYGNTIYF	TGTGCCAGTAGGGTGTATGGAAACACCATATATTTT
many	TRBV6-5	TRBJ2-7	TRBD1	CASSSDRVPYEQYF	TGTGCCAGCAGTTCGGACAGGGTTCCCTACGAGCAGTACTTC
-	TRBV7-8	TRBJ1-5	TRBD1	CASSRTGLWSNQPQHF	TGTGCCAGCAGCCGGACAGGGTTGTGGAGCAATCAGCCCCAGCATTTT
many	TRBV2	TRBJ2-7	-	CASSQQGYEQYF	TGTGCCAGCAGTCAACAGGGCTACGAGCAGTACTTC
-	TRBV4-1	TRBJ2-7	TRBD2	CASSQDWVGGLSYEQYF	TGTGCCAGCAGCCAAGATTGGGTTGGGGGACTAAGTTACGAGCAGTACTTC
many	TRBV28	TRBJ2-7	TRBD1	CASRPPGTGAYEQYF	TGTGCCAGCAGGCCCCCCGGGACAGGGGCCTACGAGCAGTACTTC
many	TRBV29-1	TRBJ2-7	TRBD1	CSVESGGSSYEQYF	TGCAGCGTTGAGTCAGGGGGTTCCTCCTACGAGCAGTACTTC
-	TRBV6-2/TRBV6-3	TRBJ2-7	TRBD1	CASSPWGQGYEQYF	TGTGCCAGCAGTCCCTGGGGACAGGGTTACGAGCAGTACTTC
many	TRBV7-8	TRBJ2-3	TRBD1	CASSSTRTGTQYF	TGTGCCAGCAGCTCCACCCGGACAGGGACGCAGTATTTT
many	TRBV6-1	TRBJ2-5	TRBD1	CASSETGAAETQYF	TGTGCCAGCAGTGAGACAGGGGCAGCAGAGACCCAGTACTTC
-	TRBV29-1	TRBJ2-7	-	CSVGTGKSGSGYEQYF	TGCAGCGTTGGGACAGGGAAAAGCGGGAGTGGCTACGAGCAGTACTTC
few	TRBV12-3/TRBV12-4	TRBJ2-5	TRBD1	CASSRDRGQETQYF	TGTGCCAGCAGTCGGGACAGGGGGCAGGAGACCCAGTACTTC
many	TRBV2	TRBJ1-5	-	CASSEPGDQPQHF	TGTGCCAGCAGTGAACCTGGGGATCAGCCCCAGCATTTT
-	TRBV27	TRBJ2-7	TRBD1	CASSPSGTGASTSYEQYF	TGTGCCAGCAGTCCCTCCGGGACAGGGGCCTCCACCTCCTACGAGCAGTACTTC
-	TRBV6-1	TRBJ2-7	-	CAVGQNYEQYF	TGTGCGGTCGGACAGAACTACGAGCAGTACTTC
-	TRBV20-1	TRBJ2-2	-	CSAAIGGNTGELFF	TGCAGTGCGGCTATAGGGGGGAACACCGGGGAGCTGTTTTTT
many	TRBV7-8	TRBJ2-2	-	CASSFRNRNTGELFF	TGTGCCAGCAGCTTTAGAAACAGGAACACCGGGGAGCTGTTTTTT
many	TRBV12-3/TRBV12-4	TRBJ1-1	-	CASSFGSLNTEAFF	TGTGCCAGCAGCTTTGGCAGCTTGAACACTGAAGCTTTCTTT
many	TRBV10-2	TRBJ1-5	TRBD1	CASSSGTGGGQPQHF	TGCGCCAGCAGCTCCGGGACAGGGGGCGGTCAGCCCCAGCATTTT
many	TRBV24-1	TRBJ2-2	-	CATSDSPSRQSNTGELFF	TGTGCCACCAGTGATTCCCCCAGCCGGCAGTCGAACACCGGGGAGCTGTTTTTT
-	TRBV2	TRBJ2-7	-	CASSVTASHYEQYF	TGTGCCAGCAGTGTAACGGCCTCCCACTACGAGCAGTACTTC
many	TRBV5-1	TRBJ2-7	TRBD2	CASSLETGLAGGEQYF	TGCGCCAGCAGCTTGGAAACGGGACTAGCGGGAGGCGAGCAGTACTTC
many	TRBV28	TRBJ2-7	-	CASSFGYRSQPRSYEQYF	TGTGCCAGCAGTTTTGGGTACAGGAGTCAACCCCGCTCCTACGAGCAGTACTTC